This TCR beta chain was retrieved from a study of vaccination and CD4 T cells after COVID-19. Whole-study context: SARS-CoV-2 positivity in convalescent patients was established by nasal swab PCR; eight or nine had mild and one severe disease.

The CDR3 is 12 amino acids. Germline lookup yields CDR1 SEHNR and CDR2 FQNEAQ (reference sequence). The Oncomine TCR Beta short-read assay was applied to DNA of cultured CD4+ T cells. Each CDR3 protein gets one entry after TCRdb re-called the PCR reads with MiXCR. The table includes around 19,000 distinct CDR3 sequences, around 50% detected once. Treatment here: approximately nine-day PBMC culture with coronavirus spike peptide pools or control peptides (ViraFEST assay). Only a few counts were recorded for this clonotype. The antigen is undetermined. Its ends do not fully match the called genes, so a read error is possible.

The TCR originated in a human donor who had recovered from COVID-19. The chain employs TRBV7-9 and TRBJ1-2, with no clear D. Source material: CD4+ T cells from blood, cultured in vitro. Here the CDR3 reads CASSYEPYGYTF. The CDR3 region has the DNA TGTGCCAGTAGCTATGAACCTTATGGCTACACCTTC.